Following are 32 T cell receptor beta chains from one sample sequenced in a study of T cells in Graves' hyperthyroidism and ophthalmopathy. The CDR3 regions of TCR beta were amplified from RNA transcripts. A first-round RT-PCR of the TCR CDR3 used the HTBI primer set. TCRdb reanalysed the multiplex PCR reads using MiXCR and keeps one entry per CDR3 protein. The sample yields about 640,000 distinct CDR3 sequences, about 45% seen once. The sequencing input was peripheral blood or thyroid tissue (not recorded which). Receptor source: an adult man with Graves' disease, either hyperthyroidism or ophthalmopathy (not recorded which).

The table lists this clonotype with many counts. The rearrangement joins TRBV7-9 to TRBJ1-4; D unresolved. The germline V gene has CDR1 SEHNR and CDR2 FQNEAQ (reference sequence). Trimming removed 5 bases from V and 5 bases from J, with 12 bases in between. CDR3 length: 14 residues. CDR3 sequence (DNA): TGTGCCAGCAGCCCCACGCATCGGAATGAAAAACTGTTTTTT. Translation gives CASSPTHRNEKLFF.

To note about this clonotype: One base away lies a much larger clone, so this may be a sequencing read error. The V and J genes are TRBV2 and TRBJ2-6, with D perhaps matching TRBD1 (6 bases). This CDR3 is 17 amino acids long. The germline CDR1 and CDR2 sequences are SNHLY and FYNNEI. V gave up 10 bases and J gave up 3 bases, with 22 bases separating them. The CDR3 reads CAIRKTARGDGANVLTF. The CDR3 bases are TGTGCCATCCGCAAGACCGCCAGGGGAGATGGGGCCAACGTCCTGACTTTC.

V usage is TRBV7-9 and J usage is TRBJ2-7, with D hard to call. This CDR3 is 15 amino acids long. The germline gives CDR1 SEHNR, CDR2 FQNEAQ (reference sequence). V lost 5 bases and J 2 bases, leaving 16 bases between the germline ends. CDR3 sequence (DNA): TGTGCCAGCAGCCCCCTACGCTTTGAGACCTACGAGCAGTACTTC. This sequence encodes CASSPLRFETYEQYF.

The CDR3 loop reads CASSPRGASYSGANVLTF. The CDR3 DNA is TGTGCCAGTTCTCCCAGAGGAGCCTCTTACTCTGGGGCCAACGTCCTGACTTTC. The rearrangement joins TRBV19 to TRBJ2-6; D uncertain. The germline gives CDR1 LNHDA, CDR2 SQIVND (reference sequence). CDR3 length: 18 residues. Trimming cost V 8 bases and J 0 bases, with 20 bases left between them.

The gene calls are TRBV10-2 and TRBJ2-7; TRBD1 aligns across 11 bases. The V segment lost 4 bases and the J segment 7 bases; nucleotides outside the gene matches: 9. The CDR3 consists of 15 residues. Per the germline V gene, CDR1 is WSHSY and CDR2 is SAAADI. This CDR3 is CASSARDRGLREQYF. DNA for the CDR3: TGCGCCAGCAGTGCCCGGGACAGGGGGTTGAGGGAGCAGTACTTC.

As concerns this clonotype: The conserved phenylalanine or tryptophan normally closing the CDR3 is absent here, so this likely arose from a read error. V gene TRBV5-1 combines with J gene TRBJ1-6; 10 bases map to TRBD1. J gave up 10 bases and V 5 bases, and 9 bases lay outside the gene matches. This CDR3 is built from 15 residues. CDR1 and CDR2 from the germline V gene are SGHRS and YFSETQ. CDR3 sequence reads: CASSEGGTGVSPLHL. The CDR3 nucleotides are TGCGCCAGCAGTGAAGGCGGGACAGGGGTCTCACCCCTCCACCTT.

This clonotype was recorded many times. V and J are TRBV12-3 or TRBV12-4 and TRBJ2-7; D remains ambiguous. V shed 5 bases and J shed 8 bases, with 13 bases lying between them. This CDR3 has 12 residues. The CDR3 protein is CASSPSHSQQYF. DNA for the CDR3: TGTGCCAGCAGTCCGTCGCACAGCCAGCAGTACTTC.

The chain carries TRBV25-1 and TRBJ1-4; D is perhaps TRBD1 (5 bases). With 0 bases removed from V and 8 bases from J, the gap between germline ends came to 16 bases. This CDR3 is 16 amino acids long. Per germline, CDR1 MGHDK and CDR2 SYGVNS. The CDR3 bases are TGTGCCAGCAGTGAATATGGGGCCGGGCGTGTGGAAAAACTGTTTTTT. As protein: CASSEYGAGRVEKLFF.

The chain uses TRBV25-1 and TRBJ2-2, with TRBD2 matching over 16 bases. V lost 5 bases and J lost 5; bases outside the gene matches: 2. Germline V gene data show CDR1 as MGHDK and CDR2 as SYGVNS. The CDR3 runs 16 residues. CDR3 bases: TGTGCCAGCAGTAAGGGACTAGCGGGAGGGACCGGGGAGCTGTTTTTT. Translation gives CASSKGLAGGTGELFF.

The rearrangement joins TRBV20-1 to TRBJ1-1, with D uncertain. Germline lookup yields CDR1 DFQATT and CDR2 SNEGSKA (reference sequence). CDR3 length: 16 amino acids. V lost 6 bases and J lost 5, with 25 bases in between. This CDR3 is CSASSPPRKKGTEAFF. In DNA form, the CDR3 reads TGCAGTGCCTCCTCCCCACCGAGAAAAAAGGGAACTGAAGCTTTCTTT.

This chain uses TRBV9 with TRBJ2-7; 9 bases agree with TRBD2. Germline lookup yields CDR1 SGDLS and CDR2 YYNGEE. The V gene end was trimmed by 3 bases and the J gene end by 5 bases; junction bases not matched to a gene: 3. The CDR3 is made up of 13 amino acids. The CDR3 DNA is TGTGCCAGCAGCGAGGGACTAGCTAACGAGCAGTACTTC. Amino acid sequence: CASSEGLANEQYF. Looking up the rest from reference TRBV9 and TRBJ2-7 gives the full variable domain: DSGVTQTPKHLITATGQRVTLRCSPRSGDLSVYWYQQSLDQGLQFLIQYYNGEERAKGNILERFSAQQFPDLHSELNLSSLELGDSALYFCASSEGLANEQYFGPGTRLTVT.

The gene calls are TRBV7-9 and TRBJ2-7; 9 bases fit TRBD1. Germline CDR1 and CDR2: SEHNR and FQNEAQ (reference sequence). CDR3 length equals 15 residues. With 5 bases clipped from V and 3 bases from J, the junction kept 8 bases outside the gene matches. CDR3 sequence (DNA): TGTGCCAGCAGCCAAGCGGACAGGGGAGACTACGAGCAGTACTTC. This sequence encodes CASSQADRGDYEQYF.

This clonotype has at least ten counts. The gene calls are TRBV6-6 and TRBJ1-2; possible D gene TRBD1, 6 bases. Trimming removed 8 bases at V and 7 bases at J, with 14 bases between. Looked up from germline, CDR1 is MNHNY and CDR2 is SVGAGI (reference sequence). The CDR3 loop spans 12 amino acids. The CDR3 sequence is CASARTDSGYTF. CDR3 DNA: TGTGCCAGCGCCCGGACAGACTCTGGCTACACCTTC.

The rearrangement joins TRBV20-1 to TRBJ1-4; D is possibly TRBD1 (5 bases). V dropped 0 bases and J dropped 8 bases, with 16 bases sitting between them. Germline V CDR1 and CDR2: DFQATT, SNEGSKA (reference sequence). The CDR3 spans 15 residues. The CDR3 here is CSARDPKTAKEKLFF. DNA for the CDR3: TGCAGTGCTAGAGATCCCAAGACAGCCAAAGAAAAACTGTTTTTT.

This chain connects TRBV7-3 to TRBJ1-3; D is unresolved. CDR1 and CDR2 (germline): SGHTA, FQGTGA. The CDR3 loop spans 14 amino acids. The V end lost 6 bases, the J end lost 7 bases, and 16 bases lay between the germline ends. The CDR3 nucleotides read TGTGCCAGCAGTGTATCCGGCCTGGGGAACACCATATATTTT. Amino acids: CASSVSGLGNTIYF. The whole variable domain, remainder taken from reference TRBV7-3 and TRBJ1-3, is GAGVSQTPSNKVTEKGKYVELRCDPISGHTALYWYRQSLGQGPEFLIYFQGTGAADDSGLPNDRFFAVRPEGSVSTLKIQRTERGDSAVYLCASSVSGLGNTIYFGEGSWLTVV.

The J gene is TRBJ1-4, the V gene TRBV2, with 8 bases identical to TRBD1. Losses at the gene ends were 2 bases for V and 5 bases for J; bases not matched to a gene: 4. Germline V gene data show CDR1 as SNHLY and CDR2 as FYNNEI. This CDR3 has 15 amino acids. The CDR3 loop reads CASSEQGATNEKLFF. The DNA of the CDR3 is TGTGCCAGCAGTGAACAGGGGGCGACCAATGAAAAACTGTTTTTT.

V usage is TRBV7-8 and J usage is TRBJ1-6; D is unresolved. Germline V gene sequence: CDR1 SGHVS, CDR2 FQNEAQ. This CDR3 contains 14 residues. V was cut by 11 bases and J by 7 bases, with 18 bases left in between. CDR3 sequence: CAWSTWAENSPLHF. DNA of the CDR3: TGTGCCTGGAGCACGTGGGCGGAGAATTCACCCCTCCACTTT.

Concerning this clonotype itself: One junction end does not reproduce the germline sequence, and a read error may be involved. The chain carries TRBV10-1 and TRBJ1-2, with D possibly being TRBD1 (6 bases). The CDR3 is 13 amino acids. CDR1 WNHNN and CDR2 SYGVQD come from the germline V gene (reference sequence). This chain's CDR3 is CASNGTGNYGYTF. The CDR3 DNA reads TGTGCCAGCAACGGCACAGGGAACTATGGCTACACCTTC.

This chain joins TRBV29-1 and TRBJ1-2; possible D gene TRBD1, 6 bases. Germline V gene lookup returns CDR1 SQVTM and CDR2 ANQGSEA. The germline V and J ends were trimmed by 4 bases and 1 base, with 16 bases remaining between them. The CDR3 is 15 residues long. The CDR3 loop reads CSVVGTGGSNYGYTF. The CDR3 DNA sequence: TGCAGCGTTGTAGGTACGGGGGGCAGTAACTATGGCTACACCTTC.

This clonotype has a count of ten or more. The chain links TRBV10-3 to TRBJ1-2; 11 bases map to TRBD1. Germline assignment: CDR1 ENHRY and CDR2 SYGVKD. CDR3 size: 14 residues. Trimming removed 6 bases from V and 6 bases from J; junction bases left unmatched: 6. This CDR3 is CAISPGQGANGYTF. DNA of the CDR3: TGTGCCATCAGCCCCGGACAGGGGGCAAATGGCTACACCTTC.

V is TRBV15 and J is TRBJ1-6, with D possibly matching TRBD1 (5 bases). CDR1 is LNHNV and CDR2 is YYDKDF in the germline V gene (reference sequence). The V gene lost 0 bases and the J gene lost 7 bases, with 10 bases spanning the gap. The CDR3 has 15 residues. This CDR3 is CATSRDGTANSPLHF. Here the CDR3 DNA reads TGTGCCACCAGCAGAGATGGGACGGCGAATTCACCCCTCCACTTT.

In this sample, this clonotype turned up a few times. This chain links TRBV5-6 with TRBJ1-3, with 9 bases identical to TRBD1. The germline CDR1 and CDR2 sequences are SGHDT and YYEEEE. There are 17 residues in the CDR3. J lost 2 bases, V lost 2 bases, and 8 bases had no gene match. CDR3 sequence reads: CASSFAGTGMAGNTIYF. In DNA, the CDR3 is TGTGCCAGCAGCTTCGCGGGGACAGGGATGGCTGGAAACACCATATATTTT.

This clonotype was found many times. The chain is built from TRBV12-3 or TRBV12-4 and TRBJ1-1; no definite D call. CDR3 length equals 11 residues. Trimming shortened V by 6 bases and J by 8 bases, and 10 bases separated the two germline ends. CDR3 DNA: TGTGCCAGCAGCTTGGGTGGCGAAGCTTTCTTT. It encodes CASSLGGEAFF.

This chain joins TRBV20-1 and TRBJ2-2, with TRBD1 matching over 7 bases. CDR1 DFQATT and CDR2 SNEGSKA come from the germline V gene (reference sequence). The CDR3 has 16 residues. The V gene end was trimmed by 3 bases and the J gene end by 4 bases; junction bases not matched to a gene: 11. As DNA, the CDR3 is TGCAGTGCTAGGACCCTCCCGGGACAGAGCACCGGGGAGCTGTTTTTT. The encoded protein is CSARTLPGQSTGELFF.

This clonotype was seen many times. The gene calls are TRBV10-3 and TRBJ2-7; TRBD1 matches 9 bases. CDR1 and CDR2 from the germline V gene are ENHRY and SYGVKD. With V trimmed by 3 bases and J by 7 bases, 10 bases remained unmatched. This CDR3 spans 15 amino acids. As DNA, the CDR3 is TGTGCCATCAGTGATAAGGGACAGGGATTCATGGAGCAGTACTTC. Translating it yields CAISDKGQGFMEQYF.

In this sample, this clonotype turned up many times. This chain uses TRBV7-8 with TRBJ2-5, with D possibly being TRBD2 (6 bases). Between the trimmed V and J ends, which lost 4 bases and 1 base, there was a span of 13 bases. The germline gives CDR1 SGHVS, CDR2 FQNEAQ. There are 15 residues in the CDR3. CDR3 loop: CASSSPMGLQETQYF. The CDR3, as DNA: TGTGCCAGCAGCTCGCCGATGGGACTCCAAGAGACCCAGTACTTC.

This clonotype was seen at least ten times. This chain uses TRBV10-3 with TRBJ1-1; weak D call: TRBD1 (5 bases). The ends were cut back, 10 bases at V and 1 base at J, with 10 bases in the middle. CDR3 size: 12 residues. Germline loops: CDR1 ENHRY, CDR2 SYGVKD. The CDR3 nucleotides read TGTGCCACCGTGACAGAGAACACTGAAGCTTTCTTT. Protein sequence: CATVTENTEAFF.

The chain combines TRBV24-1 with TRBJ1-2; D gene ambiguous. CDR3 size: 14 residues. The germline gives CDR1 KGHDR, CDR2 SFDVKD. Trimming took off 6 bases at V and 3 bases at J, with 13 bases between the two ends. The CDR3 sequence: CATSNDFRDYGYTF. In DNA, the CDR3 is TGTGCCACCAGTAATGATTTTCGTGACTATGGCTACACCTTC.

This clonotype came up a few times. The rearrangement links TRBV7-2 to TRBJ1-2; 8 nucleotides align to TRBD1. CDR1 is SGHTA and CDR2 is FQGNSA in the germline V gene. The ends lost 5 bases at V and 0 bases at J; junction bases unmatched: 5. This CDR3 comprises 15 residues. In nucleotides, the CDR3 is TGTGCCAGCAGCCCGGAGGACAGGGCTAACTATGGCTACACCTTC. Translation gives CASSPEDRANYGYTF.

For the CDR3, the DNA is TGCGCCAGCAGCTCCCCCGGGGCAGGGGAGCAGTACTTC. Residues: CASSSPGAGEQYF. V and J are TRBV5-1 and TRBJ2-7; D tentatively reads TRBD1 or TRBD2 (5 bases each). The CDR3 spans 13 residues. V dropped 3 bases and J dropped 7 bases, with 14 bases sitting between them. Germline V gene data show CDR1 as SGHRS and CDR2 as YFSETQ.

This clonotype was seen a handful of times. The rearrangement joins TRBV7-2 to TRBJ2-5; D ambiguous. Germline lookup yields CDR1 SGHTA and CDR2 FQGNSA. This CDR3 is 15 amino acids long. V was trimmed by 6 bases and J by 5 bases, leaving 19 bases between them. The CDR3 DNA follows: TGTGCCAGCAGTCCCTCAATACAAGCTCGGGAGACCCAGTACTTC. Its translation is CASSPSIQARETQYF.

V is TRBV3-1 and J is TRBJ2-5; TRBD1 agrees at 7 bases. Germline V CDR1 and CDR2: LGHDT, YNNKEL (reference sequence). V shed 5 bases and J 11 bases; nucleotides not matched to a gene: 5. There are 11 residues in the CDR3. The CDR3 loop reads CASSLQGIQYF. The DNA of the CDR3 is TGTGCCAGCAGCTTACAGGGGATACAGTACTTC.